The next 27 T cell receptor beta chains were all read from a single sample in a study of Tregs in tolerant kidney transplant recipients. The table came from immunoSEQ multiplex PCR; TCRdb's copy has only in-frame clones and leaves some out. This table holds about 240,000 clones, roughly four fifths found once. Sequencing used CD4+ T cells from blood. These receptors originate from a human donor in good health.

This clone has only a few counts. The CDR3 loop reads CASSFTGQETQYF. DNA of the CDR3: TGCGCCAGCAGCTTTACAGGGCAAGAGACCCAGTACTTC. The chain couples TRBV5-1 to TRBJ2-5, with D tentatively TRBD1 (6 bases). Per germline, CDR1 SGHRS and CDR2 YFSETQ. The CDR3 is 13 residues long. V lost 2 bases to trimming and J lost 2 bases, with 7 bases between them.

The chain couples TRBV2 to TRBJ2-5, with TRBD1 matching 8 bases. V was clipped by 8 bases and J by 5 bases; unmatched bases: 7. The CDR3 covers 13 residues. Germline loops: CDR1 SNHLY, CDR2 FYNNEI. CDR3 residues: CASGGQGEETQYF. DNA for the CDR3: TGTGCCAGCGGAGGACAGGGCGAGGAGACCCAGTACTTC.

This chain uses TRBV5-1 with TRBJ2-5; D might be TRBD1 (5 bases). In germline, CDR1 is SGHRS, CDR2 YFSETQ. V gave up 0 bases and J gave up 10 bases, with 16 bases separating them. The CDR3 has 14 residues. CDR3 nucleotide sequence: TGCGCCAGCAGCTTGGATCGGACAAGGGATAACCAGTACTTC. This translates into CASSLDRTRDNQYF.

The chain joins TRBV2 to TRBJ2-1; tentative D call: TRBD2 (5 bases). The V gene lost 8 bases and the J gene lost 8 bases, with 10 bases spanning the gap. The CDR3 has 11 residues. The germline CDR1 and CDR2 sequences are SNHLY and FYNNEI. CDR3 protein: CASGLFDEQFF. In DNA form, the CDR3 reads TGTGCCAGCGGACTCTTCGATGAGCAGTTCTTC.

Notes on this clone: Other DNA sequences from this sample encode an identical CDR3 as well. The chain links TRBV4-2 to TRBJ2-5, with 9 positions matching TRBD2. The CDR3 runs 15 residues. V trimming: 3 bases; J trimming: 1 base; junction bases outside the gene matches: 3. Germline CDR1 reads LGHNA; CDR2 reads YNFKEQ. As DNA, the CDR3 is TGTGCCAGCAGCCAGGAGACTAGCGGCCAAGAGACCCAGTACTTC. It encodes CASSQETSGQETQYF.

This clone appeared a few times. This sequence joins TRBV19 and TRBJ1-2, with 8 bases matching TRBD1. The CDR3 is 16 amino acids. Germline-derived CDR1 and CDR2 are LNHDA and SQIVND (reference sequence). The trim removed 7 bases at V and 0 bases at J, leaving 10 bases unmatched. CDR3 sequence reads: CASTRSTGATNYGYTF. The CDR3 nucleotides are TGTGCCAGTACTCGATCGACAGGGGCTACTAACTATGGCTACACCTTC.

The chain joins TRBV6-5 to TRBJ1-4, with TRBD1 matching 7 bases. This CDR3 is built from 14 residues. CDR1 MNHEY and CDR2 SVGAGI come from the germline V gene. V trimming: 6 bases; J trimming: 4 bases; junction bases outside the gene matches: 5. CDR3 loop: CASSPGQSNEKLFF. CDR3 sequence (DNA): TGTGCCAGCAGCCCGGGACAGAGTAATGAAAAACTGTTTTTT.

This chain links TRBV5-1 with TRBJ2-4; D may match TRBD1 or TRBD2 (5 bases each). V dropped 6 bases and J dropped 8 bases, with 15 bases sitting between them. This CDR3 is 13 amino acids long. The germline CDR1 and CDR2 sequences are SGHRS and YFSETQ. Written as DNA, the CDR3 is TGCGCCAGCAAAAGGGACCAGAGGGACATTCAGTACTTC. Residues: CASKRDQRDIQYF.

The DNA for the CDR3 is TGTGCCAGCAGCTTCGGACAGCGTTCTAACTATGGCTACACCTTC. As protein: CASSFGQRSNYGYTF. The chain is built from TRBV5-6 and TRBJ1-2, with D tentatively TRBD1 (6 bases). V lost 2 bases and J 0 bases, leaving 11 bases between the germline ends. Germline V lookup: CDR1 SGHDT, CDR2 YYEEEE. The CDR3 loop spans 15 amino acids.

This CDR3 reads CASSPSGQANIQYF. The CDR3 nucleotides are TGTGCCAGCTCACCATCAGGACAGGCAAACATTCAGTACTTC. The chain links TRBV18 to TRBJ2-4, with 7 bases fitting TRBD1. The germline V gene encodes CDR1 KGHSH and CDR2 LQKENI. CDR3 length: 14 residues. V gave up 2 bases and J gave up 6 bases; unmatched junction bases: 4.

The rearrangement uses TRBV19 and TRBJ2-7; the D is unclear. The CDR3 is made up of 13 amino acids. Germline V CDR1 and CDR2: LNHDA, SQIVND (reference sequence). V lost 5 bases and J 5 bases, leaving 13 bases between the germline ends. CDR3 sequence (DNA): TGTGCCAGTAGTTCCCGGACCGCCGACGAGCAGTACTTC. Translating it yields CASSSRTADEQYF.

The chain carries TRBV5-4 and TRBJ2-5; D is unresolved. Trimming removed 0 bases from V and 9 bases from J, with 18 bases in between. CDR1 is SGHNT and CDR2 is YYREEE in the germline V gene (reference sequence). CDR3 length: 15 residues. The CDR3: CASSLGVQPGSSQYF. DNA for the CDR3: TGTGCCAGCAGCTTGGGTGTTCAGCCCGGTTCATCCCAGTACTTC.

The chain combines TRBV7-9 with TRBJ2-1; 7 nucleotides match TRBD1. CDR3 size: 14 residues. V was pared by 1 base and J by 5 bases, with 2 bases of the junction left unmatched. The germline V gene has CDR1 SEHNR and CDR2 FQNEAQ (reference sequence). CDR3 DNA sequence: TGTGCCAGCAGCTTAGGACAGGGTCACAATGAGCAGTTCTTC. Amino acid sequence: CASSLGQGHNEQFF.

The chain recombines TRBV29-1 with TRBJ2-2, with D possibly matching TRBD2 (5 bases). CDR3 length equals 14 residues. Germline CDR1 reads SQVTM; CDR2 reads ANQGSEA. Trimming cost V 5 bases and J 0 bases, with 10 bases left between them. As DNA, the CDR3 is TGCAGCGTTCGCGATAGCGCGAACACCGGGGAGCTGTTTTTT. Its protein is CSVRDSANTGELFF.

The CDR3 DNA is TGTGCCAGCAGCCTCCGGGCGGGGCAGAACACCGGGGAGCTGTTTTTT. Translated, it gives CASSLRAGQNTGELFF. This chain uses TRBV7-6 with TRBJ2-2, with D possibly TRBD2 on 6 matching bases. Trimming pared 5 bases from V and 1 base from J, leaving 14 bases between. This CDR3 spans 16 amino acids. Germline CDR1 is SGHVS and CDR2 is FNYEAQ.

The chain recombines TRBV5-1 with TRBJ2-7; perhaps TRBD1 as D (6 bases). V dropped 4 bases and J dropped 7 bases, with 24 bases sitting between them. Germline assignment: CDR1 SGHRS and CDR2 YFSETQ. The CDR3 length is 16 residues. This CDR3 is CASSPLPPGHRTEQYF. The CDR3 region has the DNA TGCGCCAGCAGCCCACTCCCTCCGGGACACCGAACGGAGCAGTACTTC.

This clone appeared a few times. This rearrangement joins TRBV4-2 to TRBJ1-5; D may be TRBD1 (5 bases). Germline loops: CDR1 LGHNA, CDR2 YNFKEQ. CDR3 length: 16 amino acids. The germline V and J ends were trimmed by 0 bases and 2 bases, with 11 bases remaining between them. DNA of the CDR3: TGTGCCAGCAGCCAAGATGGGGGGGGAGGCAATCAGCCCCAGCATTTT. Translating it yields CASSQDGGGGNQPQHF.

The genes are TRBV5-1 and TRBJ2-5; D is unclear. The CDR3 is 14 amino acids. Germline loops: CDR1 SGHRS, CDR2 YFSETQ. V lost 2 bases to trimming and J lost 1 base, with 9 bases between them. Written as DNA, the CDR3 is TGCGCCAGCAGCTTCCTCCCCAGCCAAGAGACCCAGTACTTC. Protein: CASSFLPSQETQYF.

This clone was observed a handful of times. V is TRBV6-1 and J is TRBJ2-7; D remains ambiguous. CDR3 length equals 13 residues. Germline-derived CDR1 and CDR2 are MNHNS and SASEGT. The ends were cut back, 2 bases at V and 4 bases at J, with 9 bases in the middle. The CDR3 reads CASSEPTRYEQYF. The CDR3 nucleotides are TGTGCCAGCAGTGAACCCACCAGGTACGAGCAGTACTTC.

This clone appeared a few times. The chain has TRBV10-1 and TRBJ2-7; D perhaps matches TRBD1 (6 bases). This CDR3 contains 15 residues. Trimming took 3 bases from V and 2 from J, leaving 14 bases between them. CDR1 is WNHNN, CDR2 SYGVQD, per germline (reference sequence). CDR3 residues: CASSDRGHQAYEQYF. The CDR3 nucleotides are TGCGCCAGCAGTGATCGGGGACATCAGGCCTACGAGCAGTACTTC.

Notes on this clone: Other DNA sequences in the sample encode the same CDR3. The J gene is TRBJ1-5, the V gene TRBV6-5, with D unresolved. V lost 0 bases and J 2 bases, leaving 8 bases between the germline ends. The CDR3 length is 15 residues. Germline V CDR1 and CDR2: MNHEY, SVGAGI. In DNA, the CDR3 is TGTGCCAGCAGTTACTCCCGGGGTGGCAATCAGCCCCAGCATTTT. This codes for CASSYSRGGNQPQHF.

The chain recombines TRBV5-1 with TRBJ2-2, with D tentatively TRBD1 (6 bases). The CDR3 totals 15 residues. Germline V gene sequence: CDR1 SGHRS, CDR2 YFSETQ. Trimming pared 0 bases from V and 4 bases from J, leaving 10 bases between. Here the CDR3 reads CASSLVTGSTGELFF. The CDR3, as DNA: TGCGCCAGCAGCTTGGTAACAGGGAGCACCGGGGAGCTGTTTTTT.

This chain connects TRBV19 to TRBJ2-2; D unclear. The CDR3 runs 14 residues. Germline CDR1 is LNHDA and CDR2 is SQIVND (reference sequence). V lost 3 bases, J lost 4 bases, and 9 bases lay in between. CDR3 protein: CASSMFSLTGELFF. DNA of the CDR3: TGTGCCAGTAGTATGTTTAGCCTCACCGGGGAGCTGTTTTTT.

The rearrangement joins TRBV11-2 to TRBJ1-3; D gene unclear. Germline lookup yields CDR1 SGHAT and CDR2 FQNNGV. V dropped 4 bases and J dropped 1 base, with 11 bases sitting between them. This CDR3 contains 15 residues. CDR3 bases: TGTGCCAGCAGCTCCGGGCCCGCATCTGGAAACACCATATATTTT. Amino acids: CASSSGPASGNTIYF.

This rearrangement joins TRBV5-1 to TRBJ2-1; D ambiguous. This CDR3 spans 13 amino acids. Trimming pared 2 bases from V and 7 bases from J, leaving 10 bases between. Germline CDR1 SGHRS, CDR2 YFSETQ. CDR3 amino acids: CASSFEVRNEQFF. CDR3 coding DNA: TGCGCCAGCAGCTTCGAGGTGCGGAATGAGCAGTTCTTC.

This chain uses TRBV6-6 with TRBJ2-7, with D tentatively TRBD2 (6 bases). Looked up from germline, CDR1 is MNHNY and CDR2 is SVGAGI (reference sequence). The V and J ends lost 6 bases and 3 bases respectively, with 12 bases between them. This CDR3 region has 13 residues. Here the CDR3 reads CASSFGTHYEQYF. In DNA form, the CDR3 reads TGTGCCAGCAGCTTCGGGACTCACTACGAGCAGTACTTC.

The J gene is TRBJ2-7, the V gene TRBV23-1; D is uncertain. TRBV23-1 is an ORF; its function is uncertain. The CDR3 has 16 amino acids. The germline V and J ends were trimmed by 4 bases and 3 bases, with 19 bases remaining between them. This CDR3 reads CASSRDITFVGYEQYF. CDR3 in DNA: TGCGCCAGCAGTCGAGACATCACGTTCGTAGGCTACGAGCAGTACTTC.